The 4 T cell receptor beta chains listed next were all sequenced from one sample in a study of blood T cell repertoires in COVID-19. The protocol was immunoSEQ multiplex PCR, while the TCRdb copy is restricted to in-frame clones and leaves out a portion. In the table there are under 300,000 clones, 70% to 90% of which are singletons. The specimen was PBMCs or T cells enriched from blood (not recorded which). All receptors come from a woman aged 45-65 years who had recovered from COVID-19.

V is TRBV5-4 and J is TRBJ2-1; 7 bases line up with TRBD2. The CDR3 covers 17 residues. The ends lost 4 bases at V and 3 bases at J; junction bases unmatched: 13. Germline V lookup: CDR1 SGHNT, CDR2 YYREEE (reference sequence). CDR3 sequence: CASSLFGGRAVYNEQFF. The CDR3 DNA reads TGTGCCAGCAGCCTTTTCGGGGGGAGGGCCGTCTACAATGAGCAGTTCTTC.

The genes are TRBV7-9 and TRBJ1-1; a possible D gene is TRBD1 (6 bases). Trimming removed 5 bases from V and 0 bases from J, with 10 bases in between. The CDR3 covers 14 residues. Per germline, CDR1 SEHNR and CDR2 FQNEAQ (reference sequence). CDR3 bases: TGTGCCAGCAGCCACAGGGCCCTGAACACTGAAGCTTTCTTT. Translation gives CASSHRALNTEAFF.

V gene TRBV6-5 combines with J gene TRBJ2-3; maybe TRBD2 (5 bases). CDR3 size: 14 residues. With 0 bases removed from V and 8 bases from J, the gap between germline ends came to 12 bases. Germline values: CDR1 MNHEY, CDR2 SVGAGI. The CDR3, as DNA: TGTGCCAGCAGTTACTCGGGAAAAGGGAGTACGCAGTATTTT. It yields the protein CASSYSGKGSTQYF.

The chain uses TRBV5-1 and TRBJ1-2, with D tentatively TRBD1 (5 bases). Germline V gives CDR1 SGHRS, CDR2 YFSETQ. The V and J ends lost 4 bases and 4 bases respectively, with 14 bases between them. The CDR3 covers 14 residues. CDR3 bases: TGCGCCAGCAGCCCCCAACAGGTTAGCTATGGCTACACCTTC. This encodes CASSPQQVSYGYTF.